The source of this T cell receptor (beta chain) is a study of cytomegalovirus exposure and HLA in healthy donors. Overall study results and limits: In vitro testing confirmed a few CMV-associated chains as specific for CMV antigens. HLA allele associations emerged for fewer than 20,000 TCR beta sequences in a later analysis, at 0.05 false discovery rate. The later analysis indicated that the majority of CMV-associated TCR beta chains appeared HLA-restricted.

Primers for the PCR totalled 60 Vbeta and 13 Jbeta. The data were produced by immunoSEQ multiplex PCR, yet TCRdb's version contains in-frame clones alone and is incomplete. The table includes under 200,000 clones, less than 90% detected once. A remark on this clone: The antigen remains unidentified.

Germline CDR1 is SNHLY and CDR2 is FYNNEI. Trimming cost V 2 bases and J 1 base; bases outside gene matches: 6. The length of the CDR3 is 16 residues. The TCR comes from a man aged 25 to 40 in good health and CMV-seronegative. The chain has TRBV2 and TRBJ2-3, with 7 bases identical to TRBD1. Input material: PBMCs. The CDR3 coding sequence is TGTGCCAGCAGTGAAACAGGGGCGCGGGGCACAGATACGCAGTATTTT. It translates to CASSETGARGTDTQYF. Variable domain in full (rest from reference TRBV2 and TRBJ2-3): EPEVTQTPSHQVTQMGQEVILRCVPISNHLYFYWYRQILGQKVEFLVSFYNNEISEKSEIFDDQFSVERPDGSNFTLKIRSTKLEDSAMYFCASSETGARGTDTQYFGPGTRLTVL.